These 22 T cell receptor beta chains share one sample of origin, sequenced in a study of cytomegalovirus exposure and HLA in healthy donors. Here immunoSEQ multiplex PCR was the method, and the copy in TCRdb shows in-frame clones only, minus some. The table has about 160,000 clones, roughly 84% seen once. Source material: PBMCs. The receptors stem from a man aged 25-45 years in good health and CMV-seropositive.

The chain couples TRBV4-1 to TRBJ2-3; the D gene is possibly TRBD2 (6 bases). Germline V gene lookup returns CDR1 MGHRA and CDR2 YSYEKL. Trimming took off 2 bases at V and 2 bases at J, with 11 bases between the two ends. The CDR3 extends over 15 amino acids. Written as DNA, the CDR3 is TGCGCCAGCAGCCAACGGCGGGGCTTCACAGATACGCAGTATTTT. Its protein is CASSQRRGFTDTQYF.

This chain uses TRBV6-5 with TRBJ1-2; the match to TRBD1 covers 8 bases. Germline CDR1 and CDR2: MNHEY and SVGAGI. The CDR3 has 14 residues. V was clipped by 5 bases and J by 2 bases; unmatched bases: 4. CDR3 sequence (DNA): TGTGCCAGCAGTCGACAGGGGCAGAACTATGGCTACACCTTC. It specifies CASSRQGQNYGYTF.

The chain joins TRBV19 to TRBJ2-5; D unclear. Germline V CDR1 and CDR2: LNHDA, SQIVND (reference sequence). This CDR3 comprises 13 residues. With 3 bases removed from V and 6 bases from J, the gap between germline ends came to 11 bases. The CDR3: CASSMAGAKTQYF. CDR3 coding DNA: TGTGCCAGTAGTATGGCCGGAGCCAAGACCCAGTACTTC.

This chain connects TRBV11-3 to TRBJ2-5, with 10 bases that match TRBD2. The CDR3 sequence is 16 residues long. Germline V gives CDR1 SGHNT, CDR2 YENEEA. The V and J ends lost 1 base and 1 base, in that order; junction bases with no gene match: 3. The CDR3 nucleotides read TGTGCCAGCAGCTTAGGGGCTAGCGGGGGCCAAGAGACCCAGTACTTC. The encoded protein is CASSLGASGGQETQYF.

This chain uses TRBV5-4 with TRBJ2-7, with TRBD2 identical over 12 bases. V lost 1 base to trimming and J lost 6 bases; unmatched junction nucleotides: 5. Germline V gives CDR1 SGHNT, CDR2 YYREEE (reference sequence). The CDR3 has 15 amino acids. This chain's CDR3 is CASSLPSGGASEQYF. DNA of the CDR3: TGTGCCAGCAGCTTGCCTAGCGGGGGGGCGAGCGAGCAGTACTTC. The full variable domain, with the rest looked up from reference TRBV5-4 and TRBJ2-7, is ETGVTQSPTHLIKTRGQQVTLRCSSQSGHNTVSWYQQALGQGPQFIFQYYREEENGRGNFPPRFSGLQFPNYSSELNVNALELDDSALYLCASSLPSGGASEQYFGPGTRLTVT.

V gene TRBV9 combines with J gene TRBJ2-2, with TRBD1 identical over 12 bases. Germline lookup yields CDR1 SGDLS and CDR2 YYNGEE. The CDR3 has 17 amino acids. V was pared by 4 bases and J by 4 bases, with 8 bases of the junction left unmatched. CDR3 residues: CASSISGTGGVTGELFF. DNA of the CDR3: TGTGCCAGCAGCATATCCGGGACAGGGGGCGTCACCGGGGAGCTGTTTTTT.

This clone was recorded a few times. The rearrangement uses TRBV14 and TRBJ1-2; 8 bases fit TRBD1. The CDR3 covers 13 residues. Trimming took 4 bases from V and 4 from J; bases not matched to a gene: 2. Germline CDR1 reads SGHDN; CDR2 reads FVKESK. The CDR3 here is CASSPGQGYGYTF. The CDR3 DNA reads TGTGCCAGCAGCCCAGGACAGGGCTATGGCTACACCTTC.

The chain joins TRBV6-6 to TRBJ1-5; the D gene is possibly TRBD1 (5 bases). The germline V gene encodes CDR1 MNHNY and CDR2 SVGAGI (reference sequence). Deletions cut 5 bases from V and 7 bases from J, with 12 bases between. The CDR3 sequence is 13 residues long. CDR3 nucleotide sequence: TGTGCCAGCAGTGACGGACACCCCCAGCCCCAGCATTTT. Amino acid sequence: CASSDGHPQPQHF.

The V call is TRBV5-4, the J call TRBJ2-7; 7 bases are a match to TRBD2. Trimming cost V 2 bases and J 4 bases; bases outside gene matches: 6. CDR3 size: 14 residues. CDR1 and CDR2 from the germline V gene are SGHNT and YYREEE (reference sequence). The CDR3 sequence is CASSFFGTNYEQYF. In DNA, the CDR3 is TGTGCCAGCAGCTTCTTCGGGACTAATTACGAGCAGTACTTC.

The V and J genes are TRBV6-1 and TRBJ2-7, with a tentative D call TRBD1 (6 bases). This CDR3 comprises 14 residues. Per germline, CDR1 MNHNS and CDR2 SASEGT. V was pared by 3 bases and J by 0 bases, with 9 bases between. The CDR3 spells CASSERGISYEQYF. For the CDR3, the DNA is TGTGCCAGCAGTGAGAGGGGGATCTCCTACGAGCAGTACTTC.

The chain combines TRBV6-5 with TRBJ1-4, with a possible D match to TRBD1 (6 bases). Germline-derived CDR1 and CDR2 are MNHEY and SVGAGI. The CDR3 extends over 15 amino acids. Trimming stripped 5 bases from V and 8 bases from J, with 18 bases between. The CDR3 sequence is CASSMGHSLLEKLFF. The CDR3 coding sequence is TGTGCCAGCAGTATGGGACACTCCTTACTAGAAAAACTGTTTTTT.

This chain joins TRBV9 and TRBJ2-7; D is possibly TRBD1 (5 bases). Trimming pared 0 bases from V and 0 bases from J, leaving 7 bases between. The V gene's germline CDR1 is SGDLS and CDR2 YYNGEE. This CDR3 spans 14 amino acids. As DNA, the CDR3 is TGTGCCAGCAGCGTAGCCACAGGCTCCTACGAGCAGTACTTC. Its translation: CASSVATGSYEQYF.

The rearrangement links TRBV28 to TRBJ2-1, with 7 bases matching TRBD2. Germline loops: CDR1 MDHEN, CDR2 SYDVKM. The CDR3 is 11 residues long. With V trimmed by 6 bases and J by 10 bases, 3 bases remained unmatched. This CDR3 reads CASRRAGEQFF. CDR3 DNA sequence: TGTGCCAGCAGGAGAGCGGGAGAGCAGTTCTTC. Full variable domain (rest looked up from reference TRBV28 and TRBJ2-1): DVKVTQSSRYLVKRTGEKVFLECVQDMDHENMFWYRQDPGLGLRLIYFSYDVKMKEKGDIPEGYSVSREKKERFSLILESASTNQTSMYLCASRRAGEQFFGPGTRLTVL.

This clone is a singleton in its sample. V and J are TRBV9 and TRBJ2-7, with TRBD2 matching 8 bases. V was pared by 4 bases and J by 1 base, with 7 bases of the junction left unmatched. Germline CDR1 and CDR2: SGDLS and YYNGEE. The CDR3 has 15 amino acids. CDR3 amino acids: CASSPRLAGSYEQYF. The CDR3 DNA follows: TGTGCCAGCAGCCCCCGGCTAGCGGGTTCCTACGAGCAGTACTTC.

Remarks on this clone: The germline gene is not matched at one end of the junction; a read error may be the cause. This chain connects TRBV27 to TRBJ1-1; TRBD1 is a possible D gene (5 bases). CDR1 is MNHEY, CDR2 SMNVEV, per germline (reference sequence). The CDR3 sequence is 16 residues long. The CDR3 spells CASSLWRGVANTEAFF. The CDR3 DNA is TGTGCCAGCAGCTTATGGCGGGGGGTGGCGAACACTGAAGCTTTCTTT.

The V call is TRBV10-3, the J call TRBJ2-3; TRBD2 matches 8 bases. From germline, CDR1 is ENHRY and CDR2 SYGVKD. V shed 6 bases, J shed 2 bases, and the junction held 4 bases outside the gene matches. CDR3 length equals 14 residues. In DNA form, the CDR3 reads TGTGCCATCAGACTTAGCGGGGACACAGATACGCAGTATTTT. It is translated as CAIRLSGDTDTQYF.

CDR3 bases: TGTGCCAGCACCGTAGAGGCCGGGGGTATTTCTGGAAACACCATATATTTT. It codes for CASTVEAGGISGNTIYF. V gene TRBV7-9 combines with J gene TRBJ1-3; D perhaps matches TRBD1 (5 bases). This CDR3 region has 17 residues. CDR1 is SEHNR, CDR2 FQNEAQ, per germline (reference sequence). The V and J ends lost 7 bases and 1 base respectively, with 20 bases between them.

CDR3 residues: CASSLSPRTGTNYGYTF. Written as DNA, the CDR3 is TGTGCCAGCAGCCTTTCCCCCAGAACAGGAACTAACTATGGCTACACCTTC. J is TRBJ1-2 and V is TRBV7-2, with a tentative D call TRBD1 (5 bases). With 5 bases removed from V and 0 bases from J, the gap between germline ends came to 19 bases. Germline V lookup: CDR1 SGHTA, CDR2 FQGNSA. This CDR3 is 17 amino acids long.

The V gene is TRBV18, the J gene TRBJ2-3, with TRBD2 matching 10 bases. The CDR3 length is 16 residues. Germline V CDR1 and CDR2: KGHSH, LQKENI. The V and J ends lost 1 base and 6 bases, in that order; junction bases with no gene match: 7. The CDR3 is CASSPRASGGLDTQYF. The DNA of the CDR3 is TGTGCCAGCTCACCACGGGCTAGCGGGGGCCTGGATACGCAGTATTTT.

CDR3 amino acids: CASSAGQPVKYEQYF. The DNA for the CDR3 is TGTGCCAGCAGCGCGGGACAGCCAGTTAAGTACGAGCAGTACTTC. The gene calls are TRBV28 and TRBJ2-7, with a tentative D call TRBD1 (7 bases). The CDR3 consists of 15 residues. Per the germline V gene, CDR1 is MDHEN and CDR2 is SYDVKM. V lost 6 bases and J lost 4, with 19 bases in between.

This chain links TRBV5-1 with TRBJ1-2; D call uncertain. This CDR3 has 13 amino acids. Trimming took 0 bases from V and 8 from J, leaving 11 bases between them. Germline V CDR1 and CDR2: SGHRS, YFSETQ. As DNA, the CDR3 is TGCGCCAGCAGCTTGGATGTAAATGGCGGCTACACCTTC. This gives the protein CASSLDVNGGYTF. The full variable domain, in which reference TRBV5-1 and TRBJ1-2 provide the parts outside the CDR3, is KAGVTQTPRYLIKTRGQQVTLSCSPISGHRSVSWYQQTPGQGLQFLFEYFSETQRNKGNFPGRFSGRQFSNSRSEMNVSTLELGDSALYLCASSLDVNGGYTFGSGTRLTVV.

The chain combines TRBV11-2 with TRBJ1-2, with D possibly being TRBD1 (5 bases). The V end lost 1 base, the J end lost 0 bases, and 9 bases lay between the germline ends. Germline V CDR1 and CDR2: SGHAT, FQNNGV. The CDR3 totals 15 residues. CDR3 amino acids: CASSLGDSPNYGYTF. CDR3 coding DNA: TGTGCCAGCAGCTTAGGTGACAGTCCTAACTATGGCTACACCTTC.